This entry describes one T cell receptor beta chain. The sample originates from a study of technical replicates of blood from a few donors. There are 16 residues in the CDR3. The germline V gene has CDR1 MNHEY and CDR2 SVGAGI. The germline V and J ends were trimmed by 0 bases and 13 bases, with 25 bases remaining between them. Measured with immunoSEQ multiplex PCR; TCRdb has only the in-frame clones, and not every one. This table holds tens of thousands of clones, nearly 90% found once. The genes are TRBV6-5 and TRBJ2-7; tentative D call: TRBD1 (6 bases). This clonotype was sampled from a human donor in good health. Some clones in this sample may be carry-over from other donors' samples. Sequencing was carried out using PBMCs. The CDR3 protein is CASSYSSMSGDDSEYF. CDR3 nucleotide sequence: TGTGCCAGCAGTTACTCGAGTATGTCAGGGGACGATTCGGAATACTTC.